This T cell receptor beta chain emerged from a study of blood T cell repertoires in COVID-19. At the level of the study: Samples representing acute and convalescent COVID-19 were sourced from the United States, Italy and Spain. PBMCs, B-cell-depleted T cells, or T cells were the source of the cDNA or gDNA that made up the material.

This CDR3 spans 20 amino acids. From germline, CDR1 is SGHRS and CDR2 YFSETQ. V lost 1 base, J lost 0 bases, and 9 bases stayed unmatched. Methods used by the authors: Counts of nucleated cells, estimated from reference gene primer amplification, were obtained. Assay: immunoSEQ multiplex PCR; the TCRdb copy retains only in-frame clones and omits some. V, J and clone size reflect that table, while D and trimming were determined from the DNA. The sample holds over 50,000 clones, 91% seen once. Input material: peripheral blood. The rearrangement joins TRBV5-1 to TRBJ2-3; 15 nucleotides line up with TRBD2. This clonotype originated in a man aged 45-60 years with active COVID-19. CDR3 nucleotides: TGCGCCAGCAGCTTGTATCCGGGACTAGCGGGAGGCCTTAGCACAGATACGCAGTATTTT. Its protein product is CASSLYPGLAGGLSTDTQYF.